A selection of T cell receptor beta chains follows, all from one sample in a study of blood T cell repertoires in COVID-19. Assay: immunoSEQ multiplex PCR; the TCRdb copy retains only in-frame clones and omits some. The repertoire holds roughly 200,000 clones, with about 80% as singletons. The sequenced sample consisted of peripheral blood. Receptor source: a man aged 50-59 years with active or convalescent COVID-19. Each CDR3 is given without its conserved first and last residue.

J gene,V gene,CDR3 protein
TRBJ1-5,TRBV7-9,ASSPSSNQPQH
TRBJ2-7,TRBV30,AWSQKGGSGIADEQY
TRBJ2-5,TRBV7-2,ASSSGLAGVQETQY
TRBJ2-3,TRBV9,ASSPPPELNTQY
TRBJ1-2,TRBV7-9,ASSLQGFDGYT
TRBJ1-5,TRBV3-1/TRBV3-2,ASSQGRDINQPQH
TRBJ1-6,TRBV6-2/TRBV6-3,ASSYLGQGNNSPLH
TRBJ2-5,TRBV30,AWSVRGTGPQETQY
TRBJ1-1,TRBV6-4,ASSRGSNTEAF
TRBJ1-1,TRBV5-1,ASSPRDRGLRGTEAF
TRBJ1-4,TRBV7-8,ASSLVGGATNEKLF
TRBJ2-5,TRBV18,ASSPRVAGGQETQY
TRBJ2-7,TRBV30,AWSVRGTYEQY
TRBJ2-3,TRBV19,ASSIEGQGTDTQY
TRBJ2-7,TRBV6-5,ASSPGWVAYEQY
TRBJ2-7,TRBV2,ASRITYEQY
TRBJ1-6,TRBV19,ASSSTPGQGAYSPLH
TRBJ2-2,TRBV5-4,ASTDQGQGSTGELF
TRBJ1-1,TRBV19,ASSSRRENTEAF
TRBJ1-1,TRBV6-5,ASSYDRDTEAF
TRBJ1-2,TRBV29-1,SGWGGSYGYT
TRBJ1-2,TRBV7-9,ASSSSAEIVNYGYT
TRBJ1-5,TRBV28,ASSFTGISQPQH
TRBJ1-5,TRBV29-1,SVRQGGNQPQH
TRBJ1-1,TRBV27,ASSPSQGVWTEAF
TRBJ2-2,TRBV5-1,ASSPSPGLTGELF
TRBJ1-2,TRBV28,ASTQGLINYGYT
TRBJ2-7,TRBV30,AVRQGGPNEQY
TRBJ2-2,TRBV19,ASSTETATPGELF